This is a list of T cell receptor beta chains from one sample in a study of identical twins. Each CDR3 protein gets one entry after TCRdb re-called the 5' RACE reads with MiXCR. The profile shows about 900,000 distinct CDR3 sequences, roughly an eighth of them singletons. These sequences were also reported in another study, on yellow fever vaccine responses in identical twins.

The sequencing input was PBMCs. The source of these receptors is a woman aged 18-29 years in good health. Both conserved end residues are part of each CDR3. D genes are given only for firm matches. Clone size is stated in some rows and not others, as once, few, many or a class when expanded.

size,J,D,V,CDR3,DNA
many,TRBJ2-1,TRBD2,TRBV9,CASSAGLADWNEQFF,TGTGCCAGCAGCGCGGGACTAGCGGACTGGAATGAGCAGTTCTTC
NA,TRBJ2-7,TRBD2,TRBV11-2,CASSFRDFSGNEQHF,TGTGCCAGCAGCTTCCGGGACTTCAGCGGGAACGAGCAGCACTTC
many,TRBJ1-6,NA,TRBV9,CASSVDSMASPLHF,TGTGCCAGCAGCGTAGACAGTATGGCTTCACCCCTCCACTTT
NA,TRBJ2-6,NA,TRBV7-9,CASSPRPPSGANVLTF,TGTGCCAGCAGCCCCCGCCCCCCCTCTGGGGCCAACGTCCTGACTTTC
many,TRBJ2-3,NA,TRBV5-1,CASSLARGTDTQYF,TGCGCCAGCAGCTTGGCTCGGGGCACAGATACGCAGTATTTT
NA,TRBJ1-1,NA,TRBV10-3,CAIKTDQNTEAFF,TGTGCCATTAAGACAGACCAGAACACTGAAGCTTTCTTT
NA,TRBJ2-5,NA,TRBV6-4,CASSEGQFGETQYF,TGTGCCAGCAGTGAAGGCCAATTCGGGGAGACCCAGTACTTC
NA,TRBJ2-6,NA,TRBV19,CASSIRGGGGANVLTF,TGTGCCAGTAGTATAAGGGGAGGGGGCGGGGCCAACGTCCTGACTTTC
NA,TRBJ2-1,TRBD2,TRBV12-3/TRBV12-4,CASSQVREVHYNEQFF,TGTGCCAGCAGCCAGGTCCGGGAGGTGCACTACAATGAGCAGTTCTTC
few,TRBJ2-1,NA,TRBV7-9,CASSPPRDEQFF,TGTGCCAGCAGCCCCCCGAGGGATGAGCAGTTCTTC
NA,TRBJ1-2,NA,TRBV28,CASSLEWPGANYGYTF,TGTGCCAGCAGTTTGGAATGGCCGGGAGCTAACTATGGCTACACCTTC
NA,TRBJ2-5,NA,TRBV11-2,CASSPRTGTPGTQYF,TGTGCCAGCAGCCCCCGAACAGGGACGCCCGGGACCCAGTACTTC
NA,TRBJ2-1,TRBD1,TRBV24-1,CATSSPGTGVYNEQFF,TGTGCCACCAGTTCTCCCGGGACAGGGGTATACAATGAGCAGTTCTTC